This TCR beta chain derives from a study of beta chain features in type 1 diabetes. Isolated RNA was reverse transcribed in full, so expressed TCRB transcripts were sequenced. Only in-frame clones appear in the TCRdb table, and some are missing; sequencing was by immunoSEQ multiplex PCR. The data show fewer than 650,000 clones, around 15% seen once. V lost 1 base and J lost 2, with 13 bases in between. The CDR3 is 17 residues long. The germline V gene encodes CDR1 SGHRS and CDR2 YFSETQ. The sequence was obtained from a young man in good health. The chain recombines TRBV5-1 with TRBJ2-6; D unclear. The specimen sequenced was naive CD4+ T cells from blood. The CDR3 protein is CASSLRELQPGANVLTF. The CDR3 DNA is TGCGCCAGCAGCTTGAGAGAGTTGCAGCCTGGGGCCAACGTCCTGACTTTC.